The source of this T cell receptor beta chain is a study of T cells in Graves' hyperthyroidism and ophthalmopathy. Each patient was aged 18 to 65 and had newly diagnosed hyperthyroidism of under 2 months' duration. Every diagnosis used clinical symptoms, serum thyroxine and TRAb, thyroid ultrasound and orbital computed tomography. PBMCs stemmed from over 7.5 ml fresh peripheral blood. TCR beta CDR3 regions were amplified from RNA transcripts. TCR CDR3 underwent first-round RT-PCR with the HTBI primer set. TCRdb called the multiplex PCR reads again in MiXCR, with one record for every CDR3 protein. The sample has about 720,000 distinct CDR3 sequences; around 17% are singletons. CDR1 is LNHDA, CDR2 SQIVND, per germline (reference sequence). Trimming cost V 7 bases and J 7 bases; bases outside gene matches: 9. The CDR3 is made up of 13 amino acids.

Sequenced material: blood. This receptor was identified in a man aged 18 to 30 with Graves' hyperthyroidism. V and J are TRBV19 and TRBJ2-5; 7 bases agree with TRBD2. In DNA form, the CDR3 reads TGTGCCAGTACCCCGGGGGGAGTCGGGACCCAGTACTTC. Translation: CASTPGGVGTQYF.